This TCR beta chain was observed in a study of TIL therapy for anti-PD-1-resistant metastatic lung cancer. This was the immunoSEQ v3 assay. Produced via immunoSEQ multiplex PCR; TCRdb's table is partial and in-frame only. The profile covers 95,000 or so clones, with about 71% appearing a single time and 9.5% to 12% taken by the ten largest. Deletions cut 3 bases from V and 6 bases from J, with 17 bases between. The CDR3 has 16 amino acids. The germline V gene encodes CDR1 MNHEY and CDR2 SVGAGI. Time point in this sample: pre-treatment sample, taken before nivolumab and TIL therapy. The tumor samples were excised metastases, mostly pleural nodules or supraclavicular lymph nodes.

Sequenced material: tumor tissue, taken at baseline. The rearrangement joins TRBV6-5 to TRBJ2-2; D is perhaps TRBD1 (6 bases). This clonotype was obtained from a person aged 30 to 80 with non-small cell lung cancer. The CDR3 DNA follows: TGTGCCAGCAGTTATACAAACAGGGCTCGTCCCGGGGAGCTGTTTTTT. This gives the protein CASSYTNRARPGELFF.